This is a list of T cell receptor beta chains from one sample in a study of blood T cells in healthy people across ages. Each CDR3 protein gets one entry after TCRdb re-called the 5' RACE reads with MiXCR. This sample has some 900,000 distinct CDR3 sequences, with 25% to 35% found just once. Sequencing was performed on blood. The origin of the receptors is a woman aged 80 or over in good health. CDR3s include the opening cysteine and the closing phenylalanine or tryptophan. Each record gives: V gene, CDR3 protein.

v_call: TRBV12-3/TRBV12-4; cdr3_aa: CASSSRMGKQFF
v_call: TRBV6-2/TRBV6-3; cdr3_aa: CASSYSLAGDTDTQYF
v_call: TRBV9; cdr3_aa: CASSPGQGRPYEQHF
v_call: TRBV7-9; cdr3_aa: CASSLAHSKQETQFF
v_call: TRBV11-3; cdr3_aa: CASSASSGVGETQYF
v_call: TRBV10-2; cdr3_aa: CASTKGAGSGRGTEAFF
v_call: TRBV5-1; cdr3_aa: CASRRGLAGSSTDTQYF
v_call: TRBV7-9; cdr3_aa: CASSLGNSQETQYF
v_call: TRBV7-2; cdr3_aa: CASSKDRFREQFF
v_call: TRBV6-1; cdr3_aa: CASFQGLDIQYF
v_call: TRBV29-1; cdr3_aa: CSVVRGVNEQFF
v_call: TRBV20-1; cdr3_aa: CSARDGGGRGNEQYF
v_call: TRBV5-1; cdr3_aa: CASSLLGRAGVCDTQYF
v_call: TRBV7-2; cdr3_aa: CASSLEISGYNEQFF
v_call: TRBV20-1; cdr3_aa: CSASSFRAAGPQETQYF
v_call: TRBV6-6; cdr3_aa: CTSSYMTVEGQPQHF
v_call: TRBV6-2/TRBV6-3; cdr3_aa: CASRGTGGGRHEQYF
v_call: TRBV28; cdr3_aa: CTSSPGSDTQYF
v_call: TRBV20-1; cdr3_aa: CSARDHHRGLSHGYTF
v_call: TRBV6-1; cdr3_aa: CASLTGQAFCEQYF
v_call: TRBV7-9; cdr3_aa: CASSLQGGGETQYF
v_call: TRBV6-6; cdr3_aa: CASRPQGITDTQYF
v_call: TRBV2; cdr3_aa: CASGSLGDTQYF
v_call: TRBV3-1; cdr3_aa: CASSQDRRRDTEAFF
v_call: TRBV20-1; cdr3_aa: CSAREASYEQYF
v_call: TRBV4-3; cdr3_aa: CASSQRLNDHSYNERFF
v_call: TRBV5-6; cdr3_aa: CASSLPDRQFF
v_call: TRBV20-1; cdr3_aa: CSAVPGHLWSEQYF
v_call: TRBV5-1; cdr3_aa: CASKPGQGNSPLHF
v_call: TRBV20-1; cdr3_aa: CSASYNAYQPQHF
v_call: TRBV7-9; cdr3_aa: CASSLGTRRSTDTQYF
v_call: TRBV20-1; cdr3_aa: CSARAQGYEAFF
v_call: TRBV12-3/TRBV12-4; cdr3_aa: CASSLAGPDEQFF
v_call: TRBV2; cdr3_aa: CASSFSVGRNEQFF
v_call: TRBV27; cdr3_aa: CASSLGLAGSFEQYF
v_call: TRBV7-3; cdr3_aa: CASSTTGGRGDTQYF
v_call: TRBV7-2; cdr3_aa: CAWNKVGTSGETQYF
v_call: TRBV6-5; cdr3_aa: CASSSGQIYNEQFF
v_call: TRBV5-1; cdr3_aa: CASSLGLHEAEAFF
v_call: TRBV9; cdr3_aa: CASSAGTFSTDTQYF
v_call: TRBV2; cdr3_aa: CASSPDRQITNEKLFF
v_call: TRBV7-2; cdr3_aa: CASTRDRGKYEQYF
v_call: TRBV5-1; cdr3_aa: CASSLQPSGGAMGEQFF
v_call: TRBV9; cdr3_aa: CASSVGGLHLDTQYF
v_call: TRBV21-1; cdr3_aa: CASSDGTRGGPQLDTQYF
v_call: TRBV6-1; cdr3_aa: CASSETGFSNEQFF
v_call: TRBV5-1; cdr3_aa: CASSWALQGGETQYF
v_call: TRBV7-9; cdr3_aa: CASQGLLQETQYF
v_call: TRBV7-9; cdr3_aa: CASSGGATNTEAFF
v_call: TRBV6-2/TRBV6-3; cdr3_aa: CASSYSGQRHTEAFF
v_call: TRBV24-1; cdr3_aa: CATSVGGQETQYF
v_call: TRBV7-9; cdr3_aa: CASSSGARTSYGYTF
v_call: TRBV24-1; cdr3_aa: CATSEKDTQYF
v_call: TRBV25-1; cdr3_aa: CASSEPGTGLNQPQHF
v_call: TRBV5-6; cdr3_aa: CASSRTTGANVLTF
v_call: TRBV7-2; cdr3_aa: CASSLQGNGYTF
v_call: TRBV5-1; cdr3_aa: CASNRDGGILRPYEQYF